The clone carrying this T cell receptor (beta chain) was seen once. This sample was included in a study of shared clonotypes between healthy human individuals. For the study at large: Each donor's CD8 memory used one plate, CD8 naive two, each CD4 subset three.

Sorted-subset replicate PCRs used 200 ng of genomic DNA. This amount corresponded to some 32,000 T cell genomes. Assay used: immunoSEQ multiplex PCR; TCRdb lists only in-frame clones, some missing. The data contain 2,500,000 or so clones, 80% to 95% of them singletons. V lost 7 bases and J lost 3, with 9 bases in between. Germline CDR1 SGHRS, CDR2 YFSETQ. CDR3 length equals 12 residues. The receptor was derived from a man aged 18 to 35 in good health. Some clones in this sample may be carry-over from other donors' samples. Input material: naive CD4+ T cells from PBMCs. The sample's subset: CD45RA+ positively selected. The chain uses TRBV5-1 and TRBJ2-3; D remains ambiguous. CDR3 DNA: TGCGCCAGCTTCTCTTTGACAGATACGCAGTATTTT. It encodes CASFSLTDTQYF.